This T cell receptor (beta chain) was observed in a study of cytomegalovirus exposure and HLA in healthy donors (dated by TCRdb to 2017 to 2019). Broadly, across the study: An earlier analysis of 587 of the donors reported over 250 Gb of sequence data and some 110 million unique TCR beta sequences obtained from about 170 million T cells. HLA typing covered class I and class II loci at four-digit resolution. The study aimed to test whether signatures of past pathogen exposure could be identified by cataloging public T cell receptors. All discovery cohort repertoires had been generated on a single sequencing platform. In a later analysis, previously published TCR beta repertoires from 500 to 750 donors were re-analyzed and high-resolution HLA genotyping was added so that TCR occurrence patterns could be studied. Rather than drawing on any new phenotypic data, the later analysis identified candidate immune exposures from TCR beta sequences and the way those sequences occurred across donors. Among a few hundred genotyped donors of the cohort, an average of about 240,000 unique TCR beta nucleotide sequences were sequenced per donor, 15% to 20% of them non-productive. A later genetic analysis used genome-wide SNP genotypes for about three fifths of the 666 donors, treating that subset as a discovery cohort. High-throughput TCR immunosequencing, statistical association of individual TCRs with disease status, and machine learning were combined to predict cytomegalovirus infection status. The genetic ancestry cluster associated with self-reported Caucasian donors included around four fifths of the 300 to 450 genotyped donors. Because of strong linkage in the cohort, 5 or 6 DR-DQ haplotypes were treated as single units for association and clustering. The number of donors typed differed by locus, with about 620-630 for A, B, C, DRB1 and DQB1, about 500 for DQA1, 600 to 610 for DPA1, and some 440 for DPB1. Donor age, sex, ethnicity and CMV serostatus were compiled together with the repertoire data. An earlier analysis of about 600 of the donors used high-throughput TCR beta sequencing to judge whether each TCR beta V gene segment behaved as functional or pseudogenic. Besides the first cohort of 550 to 750 subjects, a separate validation cohort made up of roughly 130 different subjects was used. The study used immunosequencing to profile the T cell repertoires of 600 to 850 subjects and linked those repertoires to cytomegalovirus serostatus. An early release covering roughly 580 HLA-typed donors comprised about 290 gigabases of sequencing data and roughly 86 million unique TCR sequences. Summary of the overall study and its limitations: A few of the identified cytomegalovirus-associated TCR beta chains were confirmed in vitro to be specific for cytomegalovirus antigens. At a false discovery rate of 0.05, a later analysis linked 16,951 TCR beta sequences to specific HLA alleles. The earlier analysis of a few hundred of the donors excluded seventeen rarely observed V segments, including chromosome 9 orphons, because counts were too low. Most CMV-associated TCR beta chains appeared to be HLA-restricted in a later analysis, and the HLA associations seemed to be driven largely by CMV exposure. A further reported finding was that TCR beta sequences accurately predicted the HLA-A and HLA-B alleles for most subjects in the first cohort. In an earlier analysis of fewer than 700 of the donors, most TCR beta V segments appeared in productive rearrangements about 87% or about 30% of the time, broadly matching IMGT annotations. The cohort was sequenced for TCR beta chains only, and without alpha or paired-chain data the features that could be detected were limited. While some public TCRs were present in many individuals, most TCR sequences turned up only very rarely across donors. A later analysis found that TCR association rates varied across HLA loci, with DRB1 alleles showing the most associated TCRs and HLA-C alleles the fewest. In both the original and validation cohorts, the classifier was reported to diagnose cytomegalovirus status with high specificity and sensitivity. Because some donors lacked HLA typing at each locus, the association tests relied only on the typed subset. It was suggested by the authors that the approach could potentially be generalized to other disease states and immunological phenotypes. A later analysis reported that several top co-occurrence clusters appeared linked to parvovirus B19, influenza, CMV and Epstein-Barr virus. Compared with equally common non-associated chains, HLA-associated TCR beta chains in a later analysis were more clonally expanded and had lower generation probabilities. An association between a missense DCLRE1C variant and V-gene and J-gene trimming of TCR beta chains was found in a later genetic analysis and replicated in an independent cohort. Linkage disequilibrium might explain the correlated functional status among segregating V segments, but an unknown experimental factor could not be excluded. Sequencing depth was assumed to be roughly uniform across donors in the presence/absence analyses, though that assumption may not hold. For the cohort, immune exposure information was limited to CMV serostatus. According to a later genetic analysis, donors in an Asian-associated ancestry cluster had fewer N-insertions in productive TCRs than the approximately 650-donor mean. When HLA alleles, especially DR and DQ, strongly co-occurred, TCR associations were difficult to assign to individual alleles. A cluster of highly shared sequence variants was judged likely to represent a technical artifact of the sequencing pipeline. The study listed 164 TCR beta chains as associated with cytomegalovirus.

Library method: the immunoSEQ multiplex PCR assay. For the multiplex PCR, a mixture combining 60 forward primers for TCR Vbeta segments and 13 reverse primers for TCR Jbeta segments was used. The CDR3 region of rearranged TCR beta genes was amplified from genomic DNA with a multiplex PCR assay. The Illumina HiSeq System was used to sequence the amplified TCR beta libraries as 87-base-pair reads. In the source study's methods: A later analysis counted about 76 million unique TCR beta chains across the 700 or so repertoires, and 10 million to 11 million of these chains were shared by at least two donors. A nearest-neighbor algorithm error-corrected the raw reads and collapsed the reads into unique sequences, merging closely related sequences to remove PCR and sequencing errors. To assign V, D and J gene segments, CDR3 sequences were aligned to IMGT reference sequences. Each retained sequence needed at least a six-nucleotide match to both a V gene segment and a J gene segment. A rearrangement counted as productive if the CDR3 had no stop codons and remained in frame with V and J, and every other rearrangement counted as non-productive. CDR3 was defined according to IMGT convention as the region running from the second conserved V-encoded cysteine to the conserved J-encoded phenylalanine. In an earlier analysis of approximately 500 of the donors, sequences lacking an unambiguous match to a single V gene segment were excluded. In an earlier analysis of approximately 550 of the donors, V segments were called functional above 56.7% productive rearrangements and were called segregating when the between-donor standard deviation exceeded 5%. To diagnose cytomegalovirus status from the catalog of TCR beta chain sequences, a statistical classification framework was built. In a later analysis, TCR nucleotide sequences were compared against IMGT/GENE-DB human TR gene sequences so that V and J genes could be assigned. A later analysis assigned CDR3 sequences and most-parsimonious VDJ recombination scenarios with the TCRdist pipeline. In a later analysis, each TCR beta chain was defined by its CDR3 amino acid sequence together with its V-gene family, and reads without a unique V-gene family were excluded. To address suspected cross-contamination and a sequencing artifact, a later analysis removed 592 highly shared, low-generation-probability nucleotide sequences. For each public chain, a later analysis derived a clonal expansion index from normalized ranks of inferred template counts within each repertoire. Generation probabilities in a later analysis came from a VDJ recombination model fitted to out-of-frame rearrangements, and those results were checked against IGoR. In a later analysis, hypergeometric tests were used to score TCR-TCR, TCR-HLA and TCR-CMV co-occurrence, with a repertoire-size bias correction applied to TCR pairs. In a later analysis, false discovery rates were estimated by permuting HLA or CMV assignments 20 times. In a later analysis, co-occurring TCRs were grouped using DBSCAN, with TCRdist sequence similarity added in when clustering inside HLA-allele-positive subsets. Co-occurrence clustering excluded repertoires with fewer than 30,000 or more than 120,000 public chains, plus five with anomalous nucleotide sharing. Held by TCRdb, this immuneACCESS table contains in-frame sequences only and omits some clones. Under half of the omission traces to an unresolved V gene where checked; the cause of the rest is unknown. D and trimming come from the DNA, and the V and J calls and clone size come from that table. In this sample the table shows roughly 120,000 clones, about 79% of which occur a single time. Clones ranked in the top ten supply 1.9% of the sample.

On this clone itself: Its antigen has not been determined. Base qualities are not provided; no much larger clone lies one nucleotide away.

The cohort comprised hundreds of healthy bone marrow donors. Cohort members were all nominally healthy when sampled, although unrecorded immune exposures were likely present. The donor was CMV seronegative and was included in the group of about 350 seronegative cohort members. Every donor gave a peripheral blood sample, and the peripheral blood mononuclear cells from that sample were used for TCR beta sequencing. Genomic DNA was extracted from the blood cell samples with the Qiagen DNeasy Blood Extraction Kit. This receptor was identified in a man aged 45 to 65 in good health and CMV-seronegative. Sequenced material: PBMCs.

The CDR3 region has the sequence CASRRTTYNEQFF. The DNA reads as follows: TGTGCCAGCAGACGGACAACTTACAATGAGCAGTTCTTC. The rearranged segments are TRBV14 and TRBJ2-1, with TRBD1 tentatively as D gene (5 bases match). Trimming costs V 6 bases and J 4 bases, and their ends lie 10 bases apart. The CDR3 has 13 amino acids, counting the end cysteine and phenylalanine. Only CDR3 DNA is held: 39 bases, read in frame from base 1. CDR1 SGHDN and CDR2 FVKESK were looked up in the germline V gene.